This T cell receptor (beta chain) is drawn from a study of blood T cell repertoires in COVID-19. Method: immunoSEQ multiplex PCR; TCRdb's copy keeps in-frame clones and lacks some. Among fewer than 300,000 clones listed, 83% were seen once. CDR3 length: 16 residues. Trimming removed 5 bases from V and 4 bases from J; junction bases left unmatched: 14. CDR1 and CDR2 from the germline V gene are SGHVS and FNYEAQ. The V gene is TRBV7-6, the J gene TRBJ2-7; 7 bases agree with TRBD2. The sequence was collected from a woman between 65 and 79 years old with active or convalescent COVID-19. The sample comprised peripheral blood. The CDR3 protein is CASSPLGGRAQYEQYF. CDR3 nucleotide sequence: TGTGCCAGCAGCCCCCTCGGCGGGAGAGCCCAGTACGAGCAGTACTTC.